The 31 T cell receptor beta chains given below trace back to one sample, sequenced in a study of cytomegalovirus exposure and HLA in healthy donors. The PCR had 60 Vbeta and 13 Jbeta primers. TCRdb's copy holds only in-frame clones and misses some; the assay was immunoSEQ multiplex PCR. The top ten clones hold less than 7% of a sample with tens of thousands of clones, about 79% of them seen once. Sequencing used PBMCs. These receptors all come from a male donor in good health and CMV-seropositive.

This clone was recorded only once. The J gene is TRBJ2-5, the V gene TRBV28, with D tentatively TRBD1 (5 bases). Germline loops: CDR1 MDHEN, CDR2 SYDVKM. Trimming removed 2 bases at V and 4 bases at J, with 11 bases between. The CDR3 contains 14 residues. The CDR3 region is CASSLPVTVETQYF. CDR3 nucleotide sequence: TGTGCCAGCAGTTTACCCGTGACAGTAGAGACCCAGTACTTC.

The chain links TRBV7-9 to TRBJ2-7, with 9 bases lining up with TRBD1. Trimming took 4 bases from V and 3 from J; bases not matched to a gene: 4. CDR1 SEHNR and CDR2 FQNEAQ come from the germline V gene (reference sequence). The CDR3 runs 14 residues. CDR3 in amino acids: CASSSGTGYYEQYF. In DNA form, the CDR3 reads TGTGCCAGCAGCTCCGGGACAGGGTACTACGAGCAGTACTTC. The complete variable domain, with remaining parts taken from reference TRBV7-9 and TRBJ2-7, reads DTGVSQNPRHKITKRGQNVTFRCDPISEHNRLYWYRQTLGQGPEFLTYFQNEAQLEKSRLLSDRFSAERPKGSFSTLEIQRTEQGDSAMYLCASSSGTGYYEQYFGPGTRLTVT.

This clone came up once. The CDR3 DNA sequence: TGTGCCAGCAGTTACCGAGACTACACTGAAGCTTTCTTT. Its protein product is CASSYRDYTEAFF. The V call is TRBV6-5, the J call TRBJ1-1; D is undetermined. The CDR3 loop spans 13 amino acids. The V end was cut by 2 bases, the J end by 3 bases, with 7 bases between. CDR1 MNHEY and CDR2 SVGAGI come from the germline V gene.

The V call is TRBV15, the J call TRBJ2-3; perhaps TRBD1 as D (6 bases). This CDR3 contains 15 residues. Trimming took 3 bases from V and 6 from J, leaving 16 bases between them. CDR1 and CDR2 (germline): LNHNV, YYDKDF (reference sequence). CDR3 nucleotide sequence: TGTGCCACCAGCAGTCCCCGACAGGCCACCGATACGCAGTATTTT. Translated, it gives CATSSPRQATDTQYF.

The V and J genes are TRBV6-4 and TRBJ2-1; 10 nucleotides match TRBD2. Germline-derived CDR1 and CDR2 are MRHNA and SNTAGT. This CDR3 has 17 amino acids. V lost 3 bases and J lost 3; bases outside the gene matches: 8. The CDR3 region is CASSEGSGRAYYNEQFF. In nucleotides, the CDR3 is TGTGCCAGCAGTGAGGGAAGCGGGAGGGCTTACTACAATGAGCAGTTCTTC.

This chain uses TRBV6-6 with TRBJ2-2; D is ambiguous. The V end was cut by 4 bases, the J end by 6 bases, with 9 bases between. The CDR3 contains 13 residues. Germline CDR1 reads MNHNY; CDR2 reads SVGAGI (reference sequence). In nucleotides, the CDR3 is TGTGCCAGCAGTTCTAGTGTTGCCGGGGAGCTGTTTTTT. Its protein is CASSSSVAGELFF.

The chain links TRBV27 to TRBJ2-1; no definite D call. Germline V gene sequence: CDR1 MNHEY, CDR2 SMNVEV (reference sequence). V was shortened by 4 bases and J by 6 bases, with 10 bases between the two germline ends. The CDR3 spans 13 residues. The CDR3 is CASSSHVVNEQFF. Here the CDR3 DNA reads TGTGCCAGCAGTTCACACGTCGTCAATGAGCAGTTCTTC.

The chain uses TRBV5-4 and TRBJ2-4; weak D call: TRBD2 (5 bases). The CDR3 sequence is 15 residues long. The germline CDR1 and CDR2 sequences are SGHNT and YYREEE (reference sequence). Trimming took off 3 bases at V and 5 bases at J, with 15 bases between the two ends. CDR3 coding DNA: TGTGCCAGCAGCTCCATCTACGGGGTCGAAAACATTCAGTACTTC. This sequence encodes CASSSIYGVENIQYF.

The rearrangement links TRBV28 to TRBJ1-3; 9 bases map to TRBD1. Per the germline V gene, CDR1 is MDHEN and CDR2 is SYDVKM. After removal of 7 bases from V and 0 bases from J, the junction contained 10 bases not matched to a gene. This CDR3 region has 17 residues. The CDR3 coding sequence is TGTGCCAGCACACCGGGACAGGGACCTTACTCTGGAAACACCATATATTTT. It codes for CASTPGQGPYSGNTIYF.

This clone showed up just once. Written as DNA, the CDR3 is TGTGCCAGCAGTTTTACGGGGGGCAGCTACAATGAGCAGTTCTTC. Its protein is CASSFTGGSYNEQFF. V usage is TRBV27 and J usage is TRBJ2-1; D might be TRBD2 (7 bases). Germline V CDR1 and CDR2: MNHEY, SMNVEV (reference sequence). Between the trimmed V and J ends, which lost 3 bases and 3 bases, there was a span of 12 bases. This CDR3 is built from 15 residues.

In this sample, this clone turned up a few times. The chain combines TRBV6-4 with TRBJ1-1; 12 nucleotides line up with TRBD1. The junction had 8 bases not matched to a gene; V was cut back by 3 bases and J by 6 bases. Germline CDR1 MRHNA, CDR2 SNTAGT. This CDR3 is built from 16 residues. CDR3 residues: CASSEDPGQGASEAFF. In DNA form, the CDR3 reads TGTGCCAGCAGTGAAGACCCGGGACAGGGGGCCTCTGAAGCTTTCTTT.

V usage is TRBV4-3 and J usage is TRBJ2-7, with D possibly TRBD1 on 6 matching bases. Deletions cut 0 bases from V and 4 bases from J, with 16 bases between. The germline V gene encodes CDR1 LGHNA and CDR2 YSLEER. The CDR3 contains 16 residues. CDR3 in DNA: TGCGCCAGCAGCCAAGATCGCGGGCAGGGGCTGTACGAGCAGTACTTC. This sequence encodes CASSQDRGQGLYEQYF.

The V and J genes are TRBV9 and TRBJ2-2; 10 bases line up with TRBD1. V shed 6 bases, J shed 3 bases, and the junction held 8 bases outside the gene matches. This CDR3 contains 16 residues. Germline values: CDR1 SGDLS, CDR2 YYNGEE. The CDR3 coding sequence is TGTGCCAGCAATGATCCGGGACAGGGGTACACCGGGGAGCTGTTTTTT. This translates into CASNDPGQGYTGELFF.

The chain is built from TRBV19 and TRBJ1-5; tentatively, D is TRBD1 (6 bases). The CDR3 is made up of 15 amino acids. The V end lost 5 bases, the J end lost 1 base, and 12 bases lay between the germline ends. CDR1 LNHDA and CDR2 SQIVND come from the germline V gene (reference sequence). The CDR3 nucleotides read TGTGCCAGTAGTGATACAGGGCCGAGCAATCAGCCCCAGCATTTT. Translated, it gives CASSDTGPSNQPQHF.

V usage is TRBV30 and J usage is TRBJ1-4; D is uncertain. Germline V gives CDR1 GTSNPN, CDR2 SVGIG (reference sequence). Trimming took 4 bases from V and 7 from J, leaving 13 bases between them. The CDR3 is 13 amino acids. CDR3 bases: TGTGCCTGGATCGACAAGCGGGCTGAAAAACTGTTTTTT. Protein: CAWIDKRAEKLFF.

This sequence joins TRBV9 and TRBJ1-3, with D possibly TRBD1 on 5 matching bases. There are 17 residues in the CDR3. Trimming stripped 3 bases from V and 1 base from J, with 17 bases between. Per the germline V gene, CDR1 is SGDLS and CDR2 is YYNGEE. The CDR3 loop is CASSAKDTKESGNTIYF. Here the CDR3 DNA reads TGTGCCAGCAGCGCCAAGGACACGAAAGAGTCTGGAAACACCATATATTTT.

V is TRBV7-3 and J is TRBJ2-1; 8 positions match TRBD2. Trimming took 7 bases from V and 4 from J; bases not matched to a gene: 6. The germline V gene has CDR1 SGHTA and CDR2 FQGTGA. The CDR3 contains 14 residues. DNA of the CDR3: TGTGCCAGCACTATCACGGGGGGGTACAATGAGCAGTTCTTC. Amino acid sequence: CASTITGGYNEQFF. The full variable domain, rest sourced from reference TRBV7-3 and TRBJ2-1, is GAGVSQTPSNKVTEKGKYVELRCDPISGHTALYWYRQSLGQGPEFLIYFQGTGAADDSGLPNDRFFAVRPEGSVSTLKIQRTERGDSAVYLCASTITGGYNEQFFGPGTRLTVL.

The chain combines TRBV7-2 with TRBJ1-2; possible D gene TRBD1, 6 bases. CDR1 is SGHTA, CDR2 FQGNSA, per germline. The CDR3 is made up of 16 amino acids. The germline V and J ends were trimmed by 3 bases and 6 bases, with 20 bases remaining between them. The DNA of the CDR3 is TGTGCCAGCAGCTTGACAGGCCCCACGGTGATGGATGGCTACACCTTC. Residues: CASSLTGPTVMDGYTF.

This clone has only one observation. The V gene is TRBV6-1, the J gene TRBJ2-7; 7 bases are a match to TRBD2. The germline V gene encodes CDR1 MNHNS and CDR2 SASEGT. The CDR3 is 13 residues long. Unmatched junction bases numbered 0, after V lost 2 bases and J lost 2 bases. The CDR3 protein is CASSERGAYEQYF. In DNA, the CDR3 is TGTGCCAGCAGTGAACGGGGGGCCTACGAGCAGTACTTC.

The V and J genes are TRBV4-2 and TRBJ2-5; TRBD2 agrees at 7 bases. This CDR3 region has 18 residues. V shed 2 bases and J 1 base; nucleotides not matched to a gene: 13. The germline V gene encodes CDR1 LGHNA and CDR2 YNFKEQ. The CDR3 sequence is CASSQTQVVGGTQETQYF. The CDR3 DNA sequence: TGTGCCAGCAGCCAAACTCAGGTAGTGGGGGGGACCCAAGAGACCCAGTACTTC.

V usage is TRBV5-1 and J usage is TRBJ2-2; TRBD2 matches at 9 bases. The germline gives CDR1 SGHRS, CDR2 YFSETQ. CDR3 length equals 15 residues. Germline trimming cut 5 bases from V and 4 bases from J; bases unmatched to any gene: 6. This CDR3 is CASSRLAGFTGELFF. The CDR3 DNA reads as TGCGCCAGCAGTCGTCTAGCGGGGTTCACCGGGGAGCTGTTTTTT.

The chain has TRBV27 and TRBJ2-5; 11 bases are a match to TRBD2. The germline gives CDR1 MNHEY, CDR2 SMNVEV (reference sequence). V gave up 5 bases and J gave up 1 base; unmatched junction bases: 6. The CDR3 is 16 amino acids. CDR3 loop: CASSPLTSGGQETQYF. For the CDR3, the DNA is TGTGCCAGCAGTCCCCTTACTAGCGGGGGCCAAGAGACCCAGTACTTC.

This chain joins TRBV13 and TRBJ2-7, with 7 bases aligning to TRBD2. Germline CDR1 is PRHDT and CDR2 is FYEKMQ (reference sequence). Trimming took 5 bases from V and 4 from J; bases not matched to a gene: 26. The CDR3 sequence is 20 residues long. This chain's CDR3 is CASSPMVIGTPGLGWYEQYF. In DNA form, the CDR3 reads TGTGCCAGCAGCCCTATGGTGATCGGAACCCCAGGACTAGGATGGTACGAGCAGTACTTC.

This sequence joins TRBV6-5 and TRBJ1-1; D might be TRBD1 (5 bases). The germline gives CDR1 MNHEY, CDR2 SVGAGI. The ends were cut back, 6 bases at V and 6 bases at J, with 17 bases in the middle. This CDR3 contains 14 residues. The CDR3 nucleotides read TGTGCCAGCAGACCCCCTGGGGGGTTCCCTGAAGCTTTCTTT. Protein sequence: CASRPPGGFPEAFF.

V and J are TRBV6-7 and TRBJ1-3; D is unresolved. TRBV6-7 is filed as an ORF, its function uncertain. V shed 6 bases and J shed 0 bases, with 12 bases lying between them. The CDR3 contains 15 residues. DNA for the CDR3: TGTGCCAGCAGGTCACAGCCCGACTCTGGAAACACCATATATTTT. Protein product: CASRSQPDSGNTIYF.

This clone was observed once. Sequence at one end of the junction differs from germline and may be a read error. The CDR3 sequence is CSSSSTGWLKEQYF. DNA of the CDR3: TGTTCCAGCAGCTCGACAGGGTGGTTGAAAGAGCAGTACTTC. The chain recombines TRBV7-9 with TRBJ2-7; 7 positions match TRBD1. This CDR3 spans 14 amino acids. Germline CDR1 SEHNR, CDR2 FQNEAQ (reference sequence).

A note on this clone: The same CDR3 is also encoded by other DNA sequences in this sample. This chain links TRBV4-3 with TRBJ2-1; 9 nucleotides line up with TRBD2. The trim removed 0 bases at V and 0 bases at J, leaving 3 bases unmatched. Germline V CDR1 and CDR2: LGHNA, YSLEER. The CDR3 totals 17 residues. The CDR3 is CASSQDRLAVSYNEQFF. The CDR3 DNA is TGCGCCAGCAGCCAAGATAGACTAGCGGTCTCCTACAATGAGCAGTTCTTC.

DNA for the CDR3: TGTGCCAGCTCACCGCCCGGACAGGGGGATTACTCCTACGAGCAGTACTTC. Protein product: CASSPPGQGDYSYEQYF. The chain joins TRBV18 to TRBJ2-7; 10 bases align to TRBD1. V gave up 3 bases and J gave up 0 bases; unmatched junction bases: 8. Germline V gene data show CDR1 as KGHSH and CDR2 as LQKENI. This CDR3 spans 17 amino acids.

The chain couples TRBV29-1 to TRBJ2-3, with 7 positions matching TRBD2. The CDR3 has 14 residues. Losses at the gene ends were 7 bases for V and 2 bases for J; bases not matched to a gene: 9. Germline lookup yields CDR1 SQVTM and CDR2 ANQGSEA. As DNA, the CDR3 is TGCAGCGCCTCCGCGGGGGAGCTCACAGATACGCAGTATTTT. This gives the protein CSASAGELTDTQYF.

Regarding this clone: Other DNA sequences within the sample encode an identical CDR3. CDR3 bases: TGCGCCAGCAGCTTAGACAGGGCTACAGATACGCAGTATTTT. This sequence encodes CASSLDRATDTQYF. The chain links TRBV5-1 to TRBJ2-3, with 7 nucleotides matching TRBD1. CDR1 is SGHRS and CDR2 is YFSETQ in the germline V gene. This CDR3 is built from 14 residues. The V and J ends lost 2 bases and 3 bases, in that order; junction bases with no gene match: 3.

The genes are TRBV13 and TRBJ2-1, with 9 bases lining up with TRBD2. V dropped 5 bases and J dropped 2; count of bases not matched to a gene: 7. The CDR3 runs 16 residues. CDR1 is PRHDT, CDR2 FYEKMQ, per germline (reference sequence). CDR3 region: CASSHPIAGAYNEQFF. CDR3 nucleotide sequence: TGTGCCAGCAGCCATCCTATAGCGGGGGCCTACAATGAGCAGTTCTTC. The variable domain in full, completed from reference TRBV13 and TRBJ2-1, reads AAGVIQSPRHLIKEKRETATLKCYPIPRHDTVYWYQQGPGQDPQFLISFYEKMQSDKGSIPDRFSAQQFSDYHSELNMSSLELGDSALYFCASSHPIAGAYNEQFFGPGTRLTVL.